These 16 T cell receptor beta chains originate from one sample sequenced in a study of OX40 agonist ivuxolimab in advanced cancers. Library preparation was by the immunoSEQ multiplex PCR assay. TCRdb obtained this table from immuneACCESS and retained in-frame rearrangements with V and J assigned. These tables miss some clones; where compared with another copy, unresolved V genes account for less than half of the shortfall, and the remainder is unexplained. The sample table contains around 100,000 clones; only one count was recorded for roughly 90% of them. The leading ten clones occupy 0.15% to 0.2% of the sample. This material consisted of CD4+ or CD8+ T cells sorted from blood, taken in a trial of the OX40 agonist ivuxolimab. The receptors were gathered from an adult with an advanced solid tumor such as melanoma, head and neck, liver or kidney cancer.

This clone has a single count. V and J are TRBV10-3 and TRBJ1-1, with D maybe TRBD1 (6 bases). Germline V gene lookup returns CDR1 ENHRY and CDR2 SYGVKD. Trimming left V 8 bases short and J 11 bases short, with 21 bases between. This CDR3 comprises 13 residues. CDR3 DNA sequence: TGTGCCATCCGGTTTACTCCGGACAGCACGGCTTTCTTT. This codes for CAIRFTPDSTAFF.

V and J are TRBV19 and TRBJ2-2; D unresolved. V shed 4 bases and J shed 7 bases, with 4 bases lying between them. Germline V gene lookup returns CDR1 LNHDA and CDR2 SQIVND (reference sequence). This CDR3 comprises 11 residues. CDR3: CASSRVGELFF. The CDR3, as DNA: TGTGCCAGTAGTAGGGTCGGGGAGCTGTTTTTT.

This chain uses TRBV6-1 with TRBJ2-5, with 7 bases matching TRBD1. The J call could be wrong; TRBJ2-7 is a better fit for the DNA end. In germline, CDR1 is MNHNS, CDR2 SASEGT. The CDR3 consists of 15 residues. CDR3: CASRGTQTGMHEQYF. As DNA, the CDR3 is TGTGCCAGCAGGGGCACCCAGACAGGGATGCACGAGCAGTACTTC.

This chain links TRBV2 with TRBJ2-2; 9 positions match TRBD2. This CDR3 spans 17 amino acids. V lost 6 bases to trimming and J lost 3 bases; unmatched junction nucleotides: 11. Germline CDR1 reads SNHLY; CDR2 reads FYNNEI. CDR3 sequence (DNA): TGTGCCAGCAGCCAAGCCCTAGCGGGGAGCCACACCGGGGAGCTGTTTTTT. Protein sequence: CASSQALAGSHTGELFF.

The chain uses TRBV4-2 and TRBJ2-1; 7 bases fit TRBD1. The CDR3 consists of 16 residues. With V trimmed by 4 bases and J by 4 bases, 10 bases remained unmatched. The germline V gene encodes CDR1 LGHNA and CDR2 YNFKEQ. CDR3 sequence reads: CASSPRTGELYNEQFF. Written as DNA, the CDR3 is TGTGCCAGCAGCCCCCGAACAGGGGAACTATACAATGAGCAGTTCTTC.

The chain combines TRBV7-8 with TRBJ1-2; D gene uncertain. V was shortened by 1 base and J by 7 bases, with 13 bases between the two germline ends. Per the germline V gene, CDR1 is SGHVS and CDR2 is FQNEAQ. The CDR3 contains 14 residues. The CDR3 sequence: CASSLVVLGRGYTF. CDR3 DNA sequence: TGTGCCAGCAGCTTAGTGGTTTTGGGTCGTGGCTACACCTTC.

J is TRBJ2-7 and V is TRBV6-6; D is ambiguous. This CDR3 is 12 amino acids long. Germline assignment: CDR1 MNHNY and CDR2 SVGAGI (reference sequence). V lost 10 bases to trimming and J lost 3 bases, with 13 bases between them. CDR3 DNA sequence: TGTGCCACCGCCCCCAAAGGCTACGAGCAGTACTTC. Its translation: CATAPKGYEQYF.

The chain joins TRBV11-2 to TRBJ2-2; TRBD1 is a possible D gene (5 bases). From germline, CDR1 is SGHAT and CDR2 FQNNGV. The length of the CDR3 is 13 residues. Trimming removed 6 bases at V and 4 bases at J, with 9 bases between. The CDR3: CASRSDSTGELFF. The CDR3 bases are TGTGCCAGCAGATCCGACAGCACCGGGGAGCTGTTTTTT.

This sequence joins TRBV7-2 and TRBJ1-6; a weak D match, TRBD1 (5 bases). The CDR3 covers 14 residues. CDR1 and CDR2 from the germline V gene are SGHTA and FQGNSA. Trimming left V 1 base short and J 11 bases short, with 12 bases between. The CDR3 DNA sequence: TGTGCCAGCAGCTTAGGAGTGGGGCCAGCACCCCTCCACTTT. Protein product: CASSLGVGPAPLHF.

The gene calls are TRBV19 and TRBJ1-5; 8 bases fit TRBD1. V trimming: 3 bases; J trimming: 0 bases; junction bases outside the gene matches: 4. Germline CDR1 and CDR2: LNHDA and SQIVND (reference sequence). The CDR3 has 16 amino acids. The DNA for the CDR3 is TGTGCCAGTAGTATGAGGACAGGGAATAGCAATCAGCCCCAGCATTTT. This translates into CASSMRTGNSNQPQHF.

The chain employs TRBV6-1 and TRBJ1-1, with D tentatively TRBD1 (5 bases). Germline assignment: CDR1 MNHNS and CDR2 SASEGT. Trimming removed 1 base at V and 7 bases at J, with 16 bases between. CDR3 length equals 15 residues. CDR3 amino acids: CASSEVRQGVGEAFF. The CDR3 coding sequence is TGTGCCAGCAGTGAAGTTCGGCAGGGAGTTGGTGAAGCTTTCTTT.

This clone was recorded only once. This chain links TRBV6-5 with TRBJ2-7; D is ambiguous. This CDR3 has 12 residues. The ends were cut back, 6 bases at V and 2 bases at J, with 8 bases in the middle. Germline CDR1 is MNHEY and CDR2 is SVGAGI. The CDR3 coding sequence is TGTGCCAGCAGGAGCAGCCCCTACGAGCAGTACTTC. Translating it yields CASRSSPYEQYF.

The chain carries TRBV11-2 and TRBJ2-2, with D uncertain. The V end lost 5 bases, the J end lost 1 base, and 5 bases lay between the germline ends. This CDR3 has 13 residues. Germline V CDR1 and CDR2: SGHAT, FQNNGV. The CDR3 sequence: CASSQENTGELFF. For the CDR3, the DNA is TGTGCCAGCAGCCAAGAGAACACCGGGGAGCTGTTTTTT.

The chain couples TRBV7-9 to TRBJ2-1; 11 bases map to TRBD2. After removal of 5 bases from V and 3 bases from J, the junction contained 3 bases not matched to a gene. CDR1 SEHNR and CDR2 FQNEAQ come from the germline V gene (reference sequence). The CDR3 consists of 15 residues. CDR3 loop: CASSTTSGSYNEQFF. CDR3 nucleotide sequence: TGTGCCAGCAGCACCACTAGCGGGAGCTACAATGAGCAGTTCTTC.

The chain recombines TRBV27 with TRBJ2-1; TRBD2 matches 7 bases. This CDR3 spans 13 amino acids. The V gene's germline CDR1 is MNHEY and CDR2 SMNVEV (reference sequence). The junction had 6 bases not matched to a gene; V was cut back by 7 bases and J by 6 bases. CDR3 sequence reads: CASKREPGNEQFF. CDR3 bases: TGTGCCAGCAAGCGGGAACCCGGCAATGAGCAGTTCTTC.

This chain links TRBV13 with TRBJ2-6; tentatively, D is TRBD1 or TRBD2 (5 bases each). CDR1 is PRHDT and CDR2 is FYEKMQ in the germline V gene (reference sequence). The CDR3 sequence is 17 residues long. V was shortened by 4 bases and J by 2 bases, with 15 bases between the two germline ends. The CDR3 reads CASSSWLGAAGANVLTF. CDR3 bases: TGTGCCAGCAGCTCGTGGCTCGGGGCGGCTGGGGCCAACGTCCTGACTTTC.